This TCR beta chain was captured by sequencing in a study of T cell responses to AZD1222 COVID-19 vaccine. Only in-frame clones appear in the TCRdb table, and some are missing; sequencing was by immunoSEQ multiplex PCR. The data contain some 120,000 clones, 88% of them singletons. This CDR3 has 13 amino acids. V lost 6 bases, J lost 6 bases, and 12 bases lay in between. CDR1 is SNHLY and CDR2 is FYNNEI in the germline V gene. Study-level results: The breadth and depth of Spike-specific TCRs increased once two AZD1222 doses had been given. After the peak T cell response, and only then, were repertoires sampled. Donors were mostly white British, more females; clonal diversity possibly underestimated.

As concerns this clone: As yet, its antigen is unknown.

The source is an adult in good health. The sample in question was peripheral blood, obtained on day 0 of AZD1222 vaccination. The chain has TRBV2 and TRBJ2-4; the D gene is possibly TRBD1 (6 bases). In nucleotides, the CDR3 is TGTGCCAGCAGCCCCCCCAGGGGAAACATTCAGTACTTC. Translated, it gives CASSPPRGNIQYF.